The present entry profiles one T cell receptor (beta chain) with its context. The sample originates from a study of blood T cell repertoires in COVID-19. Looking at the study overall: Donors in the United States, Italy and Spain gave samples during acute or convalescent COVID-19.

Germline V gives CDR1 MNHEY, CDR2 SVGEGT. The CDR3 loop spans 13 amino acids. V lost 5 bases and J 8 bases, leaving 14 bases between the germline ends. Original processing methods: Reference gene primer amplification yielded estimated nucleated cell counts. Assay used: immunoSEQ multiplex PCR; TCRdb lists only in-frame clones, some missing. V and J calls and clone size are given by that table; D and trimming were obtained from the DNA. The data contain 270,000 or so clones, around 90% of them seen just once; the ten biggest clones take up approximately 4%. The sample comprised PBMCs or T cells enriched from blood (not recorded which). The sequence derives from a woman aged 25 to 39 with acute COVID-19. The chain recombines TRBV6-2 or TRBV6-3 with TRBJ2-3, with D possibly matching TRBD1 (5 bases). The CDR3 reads CASSKLWQGTQYF. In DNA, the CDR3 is TGTGCCAGCAGTAAATTGTGGCAGGGTACGCAGTATTTT.